A selection of T cell receptor beta chains follows, all from one sample in a study of spatial heterogeneity in lung cancer. TCRdb re-analysed the 5' RACE reads in MiXCR, keeping a single row per CDR3 protein. The sample includes about 100,000 distinct CDR3 sequences, 4.4% of them seen just once. This sample comprised lung tumor tissue, obtained at surgery. The source of these receptors is a male donor with early-stage non-small cell lung cancer. CDR3s include the opening cysteine and the closing phenylalanine or tryptophan. The D gene is left open where the match is weak. Some rows mark clone size as missing; the rest say once, few, many or name a class of expanded clone.

abundance: few; d_gene: TRBD2; v_gene: TRBV6-6; j_gene: TRBJ2-5; CDR3nt: TGTGCCAGCAAGCGGACAGCCGGGACTAGCGGCCAAGAGACCCAGTACTTC; CDR3aa: CASKRTAGTSGQETQYF
abundance: many; d_gene: NA; v_gene: TRBV5-4; j_gene: TRBJ2-7; CDR3nt: TGTGCCAGCAGCTTGTCACAGAACTCCTACGAGCAGTACTTC; CDR3aa: CASSLSQNSYEQYF
abundance: few; d_gene: NA; v_gene: TRBV21-1; j_gene: TRBJ1-5; CDR3nt: TGTGCCAGCAGTAAAAGAACCAGGGTCGCGCGTCAGCCCCAGCATTTT; CDR3aa: CASSKRTRVARQPQHF
abundance: many; d_gene: NA; v_gene: TRBV30; j_gene: TRBJ1-2; CDR3nt: TGTGCCTGGAGTGTAACCGAAAACTATGGCTACACCTTC; CDR3aa: CAWSVTENYGYTF
abundance: many; d_gene: NA; v_gene: TRBV27; j_gene: TRBJ1-3; CDR3nt: TGTGCCAGCAGTTTCAGAGGGAGAGCGGACACCATATATTTT; CDR3aa: CASSFRGRADTIYF
abundance: many; d_gene: TRBD2; v_gene: TRBV5-1; j_gene: TRBJ2-7; CDR3nt: TGCGCCAGCAGCTTTGGCGGGAGGAGCTACGAGCAGTACTTC; CDR3aa: CASSFGGRSYEQYF
abundance: medium-sized; d_gene: NA; v_gene: TRBV10-1; j_gene: TRBJ2-4; CDR3nt: TGCGCCAGCAGTGGAGACGGTAACCAAAACATTCAGTACTTC; CDR3aa: CASSGDGNQNIQYF
abundance: many; d_gene: NA; v_gene: TRBV5-1; j_gene: TRBJ1-6; CDR3nt: TGCGCCAGCAGCTTTGGGACTGGCCTTAATTCACCCCTCCACTTT; CDR3aa: CASSFGTGLNSPLHF
abundance: many; d_gene: NA; v_gene: TRBV15; j_gene: TRBJ1-5; CDR3nt: TGTGCCACCAGGGAGGCTGGACGGTACAATCAGCCCCAGCATTTT; CDR3aa: CATREAGRYNQPQHF
abundance: NA; d_gene: TRBD2; v_gene: TRBV14; j_gene: TRBJ2-7; CDR3nt: TGTGCCAGCAGCCACCTAAAATTGCCTAGCGGGAGGGCCTATGAGCAGTACTTC; CDR3aa: CASSHLKLPSGRAYEQYF
abundance: many; d_gene: NA; v_gene: TRBV7-9; j_gene: TRBJ2-7; CDR3nt: TGTGCCAGCAGCTTAGCGCTCGGTATTCGCTCCTACGAGCAGTACTTC; CDR3aa: CASSLALGIRSYEQYF
abundance: many; d_gene: NA; v_gene: TRBV28; j_gene: TRBJ2-7; CDR3nt: TGTGCCAGCAGTACCGGACGGCGCGAGCAGTACTTC; CDR3aa: CASSTGRREQYF
abundance: NA; d_gene: NA; v_gene: TRBV11-2; j_gene: TRBJ2-7; CDR3nt: TGTGCCAGCAGCTTAGACCTCGAGCAGTACTTC; CDR3aa: CASSLDLEQYF
abundance: many; d_gene: NA; v_gene: TRBV5-1; j_gene: TRBJ2-1; CDR3nt: TGCGCCAGCACCCGGCGGACTTCAACCTACAATGAGCAGTTCTTC; CDR3aa: CASTRRTSTYNEQFF
abundance: many; d_gene: NA; v_gene: TRBV29-1; j_gene: TRBJ1-5; CDR3nt: TGCAGCGTTGAAGAATCTCCCAATCAGCCCCAGCATTTT; CDR3aa: CSVEESPNQPQHF
abundance: many; d_gene: NA; v_gene: TRBV11-2; j_gene: TRBJ2-1; CDR3nt: TGTGCCAGCAGCTTAGGGTTTAGGTACAATGAGCAGTTCTTC; CDR3aa: CASSLGFRYNEQFF
abundance: few; d_gene: NA; v_gene: TRBV4-2; j_gene: TRBJ1-2; CDR3nt: TGTGCCAGCAGCCGATCACAGGGTTTGGACTATGGCTACACCTTC; CDR3aa: CASSRSQGLDYGYTF
abundance: many; d_gene: NA; v_gene: TRBV28; j_gene: TRBJ1-1; CDR3nt: TGTGCCAGCAGTTTGAACCGAGTCACCTCGGCTTTCTTT; CDR3aa: CASSLNRVTSAFF
abundance: few; d_gene: NA; v_gene: TRBV6-5; j_gene: TRBJ1-1; CDR3nt: TGTGCCAGCAGCCTCCCAGGGAACACTGAAGCTTTCTTT; CDR3aa: CASSLPGNTEAFF
abundance: many; d_gene: NA; v_gene: TRBV9; j_gene: TRBJ2-7; CDR3nt: TGTGCCAGCAGCGTAGGAGGACCGTCCTACGAGCAGTACTTC; CDR3aa: CASSVGGPSYEQYF
abundance: NA; d_gene: TRBD2; v_gene: TRBV6-6; j_gene: TRBJ2-4; CDR3nt: TGTGCCAGCACCAAAAAGGGACTAGGGGACATTCAGTACTTC; CDR3aa: CASTKKGLGDIQYF
abundance: many; d_gene: NA; v_gene: TRBV10-2; j_gene: TRBJ1-2; CDR3nt: TGCGCCAGCAGTGAGTCCACGGTCTCCTATGGCTACACCTTC; CDR3aa: CASSESTVSYGYTF
abundance: many; d_gene: TRBD2; v_gene: TRBV10-3; j_gene: TRBJ2-3; CDR3nt: TGTGCCATCAGTGGGGGACTAGCGGACACAGATACGCAGTATTTT; CDR3aa: CAISGGLADTDTQYF
abundance: few; d_gene: TRBD2; v_gene: TRBV5-1; j_gene: TRBJ2-1; CDR3nt: TGCGCCAGCAGCCCGACTAGCGGGAGTTCCTACAATGAGCAGTTCTTC; CDR3aa: CASSPTSGSSYNEQFF
abundance: NA; d_gene: NA; v_gene: TRBV12-3/TRBV12-4; j_gene: TRBJ1-2; CDR3nt: TGTGCCAGCAGGCAGGCCGGGTCCCTTAACTATGGCTACACCTTC; CDR3aa: CASRQAGSLNYGYTF
abundance: many; d_gene: NA; v_gene: TRBV4-1; j_gene: TRBJ2-7; CDR3nt: TGCGCCAGCAGCCAAGATCCCGCAGGTTACTACGAGCAGTACTTC; CDR3aa: CASSQDPAGYYEQYF
abundance: few; d_gene: NA; v_gene: TRBV7-9; j_gene: TRBJ2-2; CDR3nt: TGTGCCAGCGGATCCCAAGGCACGAGCACCGGGGAGCTGTTTTTT; CDR3aa: CASGSQGTSTGELFF
abundance: many; d_gene: NA; v_gene: TRBV12-3/TRBV12-4; j_gene: TRBJ1-4; CDR3nt: TGTGCCAGCAGTTTACTGGCCGGGCATAATGAAAAACTGTTTTTT; CDR3aa: CASSLLAGHNEKLFF
abundance: NA; d_gene: NA; v_gene: TRBV28; j_gene: TRBJ2-2; CDR3nt: TGTGCCAGCAGTCGCGAACAGGGCGGGGAGCTGTTTTTT; CDR3aa: CASSREQGGELFF
abundance: many; d_gene: NA; v_gene: TRBV28; j_gene: TRBJ2-1; CDR3nt: TGTGCCAGCAGTTATAGCCTCCCATCCTACAATGAGCAGTTCTTC; CDR3aa: CASSYSLPSYNEQFF
abundance: many; d_gene: TRBD2; v_gene: TRBV2; j_gene: TRBJ2-5; CDR3nt: TGTGCCAGCAGTGAGGGGGTGCTCATAGCGGGTCGAGAGACCCAGTACTTC; CDR3aa: CASSEGVLIAGRETQYF
abundance: many; d_gene: TRBD1; v_gene: TRBV20-1; j_gene: TRBJ2-7; CDR3nt: TGCAGTGCCCAGGACAGGGTCGAGCAGTACTTC; CDR3aa: CSAQDRVEQYF
abundance: many; d_gene: NA; v_gene: TRBV5-1; j_gene: TRBJ2-1; CDR3nt: TGCGCCAGCAGCCCGACCGTCCTCAGCACAAATGAGCAGTTCTTC; CDR3aa: CASSPTVLSTNEQFF
abundance: many; d_gene: NA; v_gene: TRBV27; j_gene: TRBJ1-2; CDR3nt: TGTGCCAGCAGTTTAGGACGGACCTATGGCTACACCTTC; CDR3aa: CASSLGRTYGYTF
abundance: many; d_gene: NA; v_gene: TRBV6-5; j_gene: TRBJ1-1; CDR3nt: TGTGCCAGCAGCCGAACCCGGGAAGGGGTGAACACTGAAGCTTTCTTT; CDR3aa: CASSRTREGVNTEAFF
abundance: few; d_gene: NA; v_gene: TRBV6-1; j_gene: TRBJ2-5; CDR3nt: TGTGCCAGCAGTGAAGCCGAATATCGAGAAGAGACCCAGTACTTC; CDR3aa: CASSEAEYREETQYF
abundance: many; d_gene: TRBD2; v_gene: TRBV28; j_gene: TRBJ2-5; CDR3nt: TGTGCCAGCAGCTTTCTCTCAACTAGCGGGAGGTTGAAGACCCAGTACTTC; CDR3aa: CASSFLSTSGRLKTQYF